This TCR beta chain was recorded in a study of human T cells and chemical hapten exposure. Study results and caveats: Significantly more large CDR3 similarity clusters were formed by expanded TCRs than by controls.

It was the library that attached unique molecular identifiers to individual cDNA molecules. Using its own MiXCR run on the RACE reads, TCRdb lists one record per CDR3 protein. The table shows 120,000 to 150,000 distinct CDR3 sequences, with approximately 10% occurring only once. This CDR3 spans 16 amino acids. Germline trimming cut 2 bases from V and 7 bases from J; bases unmatched to any gene: 10. CDR1 is SGHDT, CDR2 YYEEEE, per germline. Time point of the sample: patch test 2, 6 weeks after DPC sensitization. Specified treatment: therapeutic diphenylcyclopropenone sensitization with weekly scalp DPC. As for this clonotype: Its matching antigen is unknown.

This rearrangement joins TRBV5-6 to TRBJ2-2, with 8 bases identical to TRBD1. This TCR was sampled from a woman between 45 and 65 years old with alopecia areata. Some clones in this sample may be carry-over from other donors' samples. This material consisted of whole blood, taken in connection with sensitization to the hapten diphenylcyclopropenone (DPC). CDR3 sequence reads: CASSFFDRGSRGELFF. In nucleotides, the CDR3 is TGTGCCAGCAGCTTTTTCGACAGGGGATCTCGCGGGGAGCTGTTTTTT.